Listed here are 4 T cell receptor beta chains from one sample, sequenced in a study of blood T cell repertoires in COVID-19 (dated by TCRdb to 2020 to 2022). Libraries were built with the immunoSEQ multiplex PCR assay. The source is immuneACCESS, and TCRdb retained only in-frame sequences with V and J called. Part of the clones is not carried over; for the studies checked, unresolved V genes explain less than half of this, and the remainder is unexplained. Recorded for this sample are around 60,000 clones; around nine tenths of them occurred a single time. The ten largest clones capture over 0.95% of the sample. The specimen sequenced was peripheral blood. All receptors derive from a man aged 55 to 70 with acute or convalescent COVID-19.

As DNA, the CDR3 is TGTGCCAGCAGTTACCTGGGGACAGGGAAGAGCAATGAGCAGTTCTTC. It translates to CASSYLGTGKSNEQFF. This chain joins TRBV6-6 and TRBJ2-1, with 9 bases fitting TRBD1. This CDR3 comprises 16 residues. Per the germline V gene, CDR1 is MNHNY and CDR2 is SVGAGI (reference sequence). The ends lost 2 bases at V and 6 bases at J; junction bases unmatched: 8.

This rearrangement joins TRBV5-1 to TRBJ1-1; possible D gene TRBD1, 6 bases. Germline CDR1 reads SGHRS; CDR2 reads YFSETQ. Trimming stripped 3 bases from V and 0 bases from J, with 12 bases between. The CDR3 spans 15 residues. As DNA, the CDR3 is TGCGCCAGCAGCTCTCTACAGGGTATGAACACTGAAGCTTTCTTT. Protein: CASSSLQGMNTEAFF.

This chain links TRBV5-6 with TRBJ1-5; possible D gene TRBD1, 5 bases. CDR1 and CDR2 from the germline V gene are SGHDT and YYEEEE. Trimming stripped 4 bases from V and 1 base from J, with 15 bases between. The CDR3 totals 16 residues. The CDR3 region is CASSLNRGGSNQPQHF. CDR3 coding DNA: TGTGCCAGCAGCCTCAACCGCGGGGGGAGCAATCAGCCCCAGCATTTT.

V is TRBV7-3 and J is TRBJ1-1, with 7 bases identical to TRBD1. Germline V gene sequence: CDR1 SGHTA, CDR2 FQGTGA. The CDR3 sequence is 14 residues long. The junction had 10 bases not matched to a gene; V was cut back by 5 bases and J by 7 bases. This CDR3 reads CASSPRAGGLEAFF. The CDR3, as DNA: TGTGCCAGCAGCCCTAGGGCAGGGGGGCTTGAAGCTTTCTTT.